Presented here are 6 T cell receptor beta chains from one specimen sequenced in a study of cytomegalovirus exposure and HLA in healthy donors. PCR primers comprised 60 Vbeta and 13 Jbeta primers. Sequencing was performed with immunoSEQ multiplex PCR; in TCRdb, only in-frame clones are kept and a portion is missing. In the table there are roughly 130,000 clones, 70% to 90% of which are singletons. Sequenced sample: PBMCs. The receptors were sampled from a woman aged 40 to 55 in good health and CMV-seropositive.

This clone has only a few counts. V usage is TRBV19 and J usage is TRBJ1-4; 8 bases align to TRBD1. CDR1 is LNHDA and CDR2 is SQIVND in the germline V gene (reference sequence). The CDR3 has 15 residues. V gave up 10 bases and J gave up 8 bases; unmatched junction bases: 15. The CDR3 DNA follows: TGTGCCACCTCAGAAACGAGACAGGGGCGAGAAAAACTGTTTTTT. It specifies CATSETRQGREKLFF.

CDR3 DNA: TGCGCCAGCAGAGGACAGGGAGGTCAGCCCCAGCATTTT. Translated: CASRGQGGQPQHF. This sequence joins TRBV10-2 and TRBJ1-5; 8 bases are shared with TRBD1. Trimming cost V 6 bases and J 6 bases; bases outside gene matches: 4. The CDR3 loop spans 13 amino acids. Germline CDR1 and CDR2: WSHSY and SAAADI.

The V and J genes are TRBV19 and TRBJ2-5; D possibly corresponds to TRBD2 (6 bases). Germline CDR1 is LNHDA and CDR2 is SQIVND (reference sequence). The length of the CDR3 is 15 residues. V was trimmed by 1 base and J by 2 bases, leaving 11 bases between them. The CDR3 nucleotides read TGTGCCAGTAGTATAGGATCTCGGGGGCAAGAGACCCAGTACTTC. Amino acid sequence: CASSIGSRGQETQYF. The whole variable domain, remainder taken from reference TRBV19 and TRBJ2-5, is DGGITQSPKYLFRKEGQNVTLSCEQNLNHDAMYWYRQDPGQGLRLIYYSQIVNDFQKGDIAEGYSVSREKKESFPLTVTSAQKNPTAFYLCASSIGSRGQETQYFGPGTRLLVL.

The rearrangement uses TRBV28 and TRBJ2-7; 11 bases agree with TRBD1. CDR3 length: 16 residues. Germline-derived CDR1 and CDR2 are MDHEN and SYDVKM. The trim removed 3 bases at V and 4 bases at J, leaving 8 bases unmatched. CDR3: CASSLIGQGAGYEQYF. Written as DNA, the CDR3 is TGTGCCAGCAGTTTGATCGGACAGGGGGCAGGGTACGAGCAGTACTTC.

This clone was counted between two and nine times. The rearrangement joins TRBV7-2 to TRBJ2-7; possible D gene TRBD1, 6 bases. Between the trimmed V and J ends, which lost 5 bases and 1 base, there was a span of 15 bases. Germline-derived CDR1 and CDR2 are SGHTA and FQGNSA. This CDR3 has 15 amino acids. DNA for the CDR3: TGTGCCAGCAGCAACGACAGGCGCCCGTCCTACGAGCAGTACTTC. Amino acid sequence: CASSNDRRPSYEQYF.

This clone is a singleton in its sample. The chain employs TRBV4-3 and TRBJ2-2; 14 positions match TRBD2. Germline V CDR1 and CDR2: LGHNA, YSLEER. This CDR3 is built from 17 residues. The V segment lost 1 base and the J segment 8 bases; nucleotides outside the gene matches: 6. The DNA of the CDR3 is TGCGCCAGCAGCCAAGGACTAGCGGGAGGGCCTGGGGGGGAGCTGTTTTTT. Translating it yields CASSQGLAGGPGGELFF.